One sample yielded the 24 T cell receptor beta chains listed below, sequenced in a study of graft-versus-host responses after intestinal transplantation. The method was immunoSEQ multiplex PCR; TCRdb's version includes in-frame clones alone and lacks a portion of them. The sample holds roughly 110,000 clones, approximately 86% seen once. The antigens these receptors bind are not known. Sequenced material: unstimulated CD4+ T cells sorted from spleen or lymph node cells, taken before transplant. The receptor source for this set is a human donor who was the organ donor for an intestinal transplant.

The J gene is TRBJ1-4, the V gene TRBV4-2; D is ambiguous. The CDR3 runs to 16 residues. V shed 3 bases and J shed 6 bases, with 17 bases lying between them. CDR1 LGHNA and CDR2 YNFKEQ come from the germline V gene. This CDR3 is CASSQAGRTGYEKLFF. The CDR3 nucleotides read TGTGCCAGCAGCCAGGCCGGCCGGACGGGCTATGAAAAACTGTTTTTT.

CDR3: CATGGQGAQPQHF. For the CDR3, the DNA is TGTGCCACCGGAGGACAGGGGGCTCAGCCCCAGCATTTT. V is TRBV7-8 and J is TRBJ1-5; 11 nucleotides match TRBD1. After removal of 10 bases from V and 6 bases from J, the junction contained 5 bases not matched to a gene. There are 13 residues in the CDR3. Germline CDR1 SGHVS, CDR2 FQNEAQ.

This clone appeared once. CDR3 coding DNA: TGCGCCAGCAGCTTGGAAGGGCCCGGCACTGAAGCTTTCTTT. As protein: CASSLEGPGTEAFF. The rearrangement uses TRBV5-1 and TRBJ1-1; D not resolved. In germline, CDR1 is SGHRS, CDR2 YFSETQ. The length of the CDR3 is 14 residues. V shed 0 bases and J shed 4 bases, with 10 bases lying between them.

The chain couples TRBV25-1 to TRBJ1-1; 11 bases fit TRBD1. Germline trimming cut 0 bases from V and 7 bases from J; bases unmatched to any gene: 7. Germline V gene sequence: CDR1 MGHDK, CDR2 SYGVNS. CDR3 length equals 16 residues. The CDR3: CASSEYRGQGADEAFF. The CDR3 DNA is TGTGCCAGCAGTGAATACCGTGGACAGGGGGCAGATGAAGCTTTCTTT.

The chain couples TRBV6-6 to TRBJ2-3; 8 bases line up with TRBD1. The ends lost 5 bases at V and 2 bases at J; junction bases unmatched: 3. CDR1 MNHNY and CDR2 SVGAGI come from the germline V gene (reference sequence). CDR3 length: 14 amino acids. In DNA form, the CDR3 reads TGTGCCAGCAGTCCAGGGGGCTACACAGATACGCAGTATTTT. Its protein is CASSPGGYTDTQYF.

The chain uses TRBV2 and TRBJ1-2, with D hard to call. Between the trimmed V and J ends, which lost 6 bases and 4 bases, there was a span of 9 bases. Looked up from germline, CDR1 is SNHLY and CDR2 is FYNNEI. This CDR3 has 12 residues. The CDR3 loop is CASRRDGYGYTF. For the CDR3, the DNA is TGTGCCAGCAGGAGGGATGGCTATGGCTACACCTTC.

This sequence joins TRBV14 and TRBJ2-5; a possible D gene is TRBD2 (5 bases). CDR1 is SGHDN and CDR2 is FVKESK in the germline V gene. The CDR3 has 15 residues. V was clipped by 6 bases and J by 4 bases, with 18 bases between them. CDR3 loop: CASSPIRGSRETQYF. CDR3 bases: TGTGCCAGCAGTCCTATACGAGGGTCTCGAGAGACCCAGTACTTC.

The genes are TRBV28 and TRBJ1-6; a weak D match, TRBD1 (5 bases). V lost 7 bases and J 8 bases, leaving 12 bases between the germline ends. Per the germline V gene, CDR1 is MDHEN and CDR2 is SYDVKM. The CDR3 covers 13 residues. The CDR3: CASKAGNDSPLHF. The CDR3 region has the DNA TGTGCCAGCAAGGCAGGGAACGATTCACCCCTCCACTTT. The whole variable domain, remainder taken from reference TRBV28 and TRBJ1-6, is DVKVTQSSRYLVKRTGEKVFLECVQDMDHENMFWYRQDPGLGLRLIYFSYDVKMKEKGDIPEGYSVSREKKERFSLILESASTNQTSMYLCASKAGNDSPLHFGNGTRLTVT.

This sequence joins TRBV6-5 and TRBJ2-7; 9 bases map to TRBD2. Germline CDR1 and CDR2: MNHEY and SVGAGI. Trimming took 3 bases from V and 2 from J; bases not matched to a gene: 5. The CDR3 is made up of 15 amino acids. CDR3: CASSYSVAGAYEQYF. The CDR3 DNA follows: TGTGCCAGCAGTTATTCGGTAGCGGGAGCCTACGAGCAGTACTTC.

V usage is TRBV5-5 and J usage is TRBJ2-3; perhaps D is TRBD1 or TRBD2 (5 bases each). This CDR3 spans 15 amino acids. V was trimmed by 5 bases and J by 5 bases, leaving 18 bases between them. Germline V CDR1 and CDR2: SGHKS, YYEKEE (reference sequence). CDR3 residues: CASSRRGELLDTQYF. CDR3 coding DNA: TGTGCCAGCAGTCGACGGGGCGAGCTTCTAGATACGCAGTATTTT. Supplemented by reference TRBV5-5 and TRBJ2-3, the full variable domain reads DAGVTQSPTHLIKTRGQQVTLRCSPISGHKSVSWYQQVLGQGPQFIFQYYEKEERGRGNFPDRFSARQFPNYSSELNVNALLLGDSALYLCASSRRGELLDTQYFGPGTRLTVL.

This clone was seen once. V gene TRBV7-9 combines with J gene TRBJ2-5; 11 bases align to TRBD2. There are 17 residues in the CDR3. J was trimmed by 5 bases and V by 1 base; bases with no gene match: 9. Germline CDR1 and CDR2: SEHNR and FQNEAQ (reference sequence). The CDR3 reads CASSLGGTSGVRETQYF. In nucleotides, the CDR3 is TGTGCCAGCAGCTTAGGAGGGACTAGCGGAGTACGGGAGACCCAGTACTTC.

V gene TRBV6-5 combines with J gene TRBJ2-1; 7 nucleotides line up with TRBD1. Germline values: CDR1 MNHEY, CDR2 SVGAGI. Trimming took 2 bases from V and 5 from J; bases not matched to a gene: 6. The CDR3 has 15 amino acids. CDR3 nucleotides: TGTGCCAGCAGTTACGACAGGGCCTCGAACAATGAGCAGTTCTTC. Residues: CASSYDRASNNEQFF.

V is TRBV5-1 and J is TRBJ1-4; TRBD1 matches 7 bases. Germline CDR1 and CDR2: SGHRS and YFSETQ. The CDR3 runs 14 residues. Trimming cost V 4 bases and J 5 bases; bases outside gene matches: 5. The CDR3: CASSRGQTNEKLFF. DNA for the CDR3: TGCGCCAGCAGCCGGGGACAGACGAATGAAAAACTGTTTTTT.

The V and J genes are TRBV5-1 and TRBJ1-4, with 8 bases fitting TRBD1. The germline V gene encodes CDR1 SGHRS and CDR2 YFSETQ. CDR3 length: 15 residues. V dropped 3 bases and J dropped 8; count of bases not matched to a gene: 9. CDR3 sequence reads: CASSWGQAGKEKLFF. The CDR3 coding sequence is TGCGCCAGCAGCTGGGGACAGGCCGGGAAGGAAAAACTGTTTTTT.

The chain carries TRBV5-1 and TRBJ2-1; 7 nucleotides match TRBD1. Trimming at V came to 1 base and at J to 6 bases, leaving 10 bases not matched to a gene. Germline assignment: CDR1 SGHRS and CDR2 YFSETQ. The CDR3 has 16 residues. Written as DNA, the CDR3 is TGCGCCAGCAGCTTGAATGGGCAGGGGGTGTTCAATGAGCAGTTCTTC. Translated: CASSLNGQGVFNEQFF.

With regard to this clone: The same CDR3 arises from other DNA sequences in this sample as well. The rearrangement joins TRBV29-1 to TRBJ1-6; 8 positions agree with TRBD1. The CDR3 runs to 13 residues. The germline V gene encodes CDR1 SQVTM and CDR2 ANQGSEA. Trimming removed 7 bases from V and 10 bases from J; junction bases left unmatched: 9. DNA of the CDR3: TGCAGCGCCGCGGACAGGGAGGGATCACCCCTCCACTTT. It is translated as CSAADREGSPLHF.

The chain uses TRBV7-9 and TRBJ2-6; D is unresolved. CDR3 size: 14 residues. Germline assignment: CDR1 SEHNR and CDR2 FQNEAQ (reference sequence). Trimming took 8 bases from V and 0 from J, leaving 8 bases between them. DNA of the CDR3: TGTGCCAGCCTGGGCCCCTCTGGGGCCAACGTCCTGACTTTC. This sequence encodes CASLGPSGANVLTF.

V and J are TRBV27 and TRBJ2-1; D gene uncertain. Germline lookup yields CDR1 MNHEY and CDR2 SMNVEV (reference sequence). This CDR3 region has 14 residues. The ends were cut back, 0 bases at V and 0 bases at J, with 3 bases in the middle. CDR3 protein: CASSLSGSYNEQFF. The DNA for the CDR3 is TGTGCCAGCAGTTTATCGGGCTCCTACAATGAGCAGTTCTTC.

The chain recombines TRBV2 with TRBJ2-7; TRBD1 matches at 7 bases. The V segment lost 1 base and the J segment 6 bases; nucleotides outside the gene matches: 12. The germline gives CDR1 SNHLY, CDR2 FYNNEI. CDR3 size: 16 residues. DNA of the CDR3: TGTGCCAGCAGTGAAGAACAGGGGATTATTTTCGGCGAGCAGTACTTC. Residues: CASSEEQGIIFGEQYF. The full variable domain, with the rest looked up from reference TRBV2 and TRBJ2-7, is EPEVTQTPSHQVTQMGQEVILRCVPISNHLYFYWYRQILGQKVEFLVSFYNNEISEKSEIFDDQFSVERPDGSNFTLKIRSTKLEDSAMYFCASSEEQGIIFGEQYFGPGTRLTVT.

The V and J genes are TRBV19 and TRBJ1-3; D remains ambiguous. The length of the CDR3 is 13 residues. Germline CDR1 LNHDA, CDR2 SQIVND (reference sequence). The ends were cut back, 2 bases at V and 4 bases at J, with 6 bases in the middle. The CDR3: CASSIFQGNTIYF. The CDR3 bases are TGTGCCAGTAGTATATTTCAGGGAAACACCATATATTTT.

The rearrangement joins TRBV25-1 to TRBJ2-5; D might be TRBD2 (6 bases). This CDR3 contains 16 residues. Deletions cut 5 bases from V and 2 bases from J, with 18 bases between. The germline gives CDR1 MGHDK, CDR2 SYGVNS. The CDR3 coding sequence is TGTGCCAGCAGTCCTTTGGGGCGGGGAAGACAAGAGACCCAGTACTTC. This codes for CASSPLGRGRQETQYF.

V usage is TRBV2 and J usage is TRBJ2-7, with 8 bases that match TRBD2. The CDR3 runs to 13 residues. The germline V gene encodes CDR1 SNHLY and CDR2 FYNNEI. V lost 8 bases, J lost 5 bases, and 8 bases stayed unmatched. The DNA of the CDR3 is TGTGCCAGCGGGCGGCGGGAGGTCGACGAGCAGTACTTC. This translates into CASGRREVDEQYF.

This clone was found once. The V gene is TRBV9, the J gene TRBJ2-3; weak D call: TRBD1 (6 bases). Germline values: CDR1 SGDLS, CDR2 YYNGEE. V gave up 3 bases and J gave up 4 bases, with 18 bases separating them. This CDR3 has 16 residues. The CDR3 nucleotides read TGTGCCAGCAGCGAGAACGAGGGGGTCGTGTCAGATACGCAGTATTTT. It is translated as CASSENEGVVSDTQYF.

J is TRBJ1-2 and V is TRBV10-1; 9 nucleotides agree with TRBD1. The trim removed 11 bases at V and 4 bases at J, leaving 8 bases unmatched. Germline V lookup: CDR1 WNHNN, CDR2 SYGVQD (reference sequence). The CDR3 runs to 13 residues. The DNA of the CDR3 is TGCGCCGGAACCTCGGACAGGGGCTATGGCTACACCTTC. Its translation is CAGTSDRGYGYTF.